This T cell receptor (beta chain) was recorded in a study of PD-L1 blockade in urothelial cancer. Only in-frame clones appear in the TCRdb table, and some are missing; sequencing was by immunoSEQ multiplex PCR. This table has about 41,000 clones, 85% appearing once. Documented time point: peripheral blood 6 weeks after treatment start. The sequence came from an older man with urothelial cancer. The sequencing here drew on PBMCs, taken around atezolizumab (anti-PD-L1) treatment.

CDR3 nucleotides: TGTGCCAGCAGACCGAGAGCCTACACTGAAGCTTTCTTT. Amino acid sequence: CASRPRAYTEAFF. The rearrangement links TRBV5-8 to TRBJ1-1; D ambiguous. CDR1 SGHTS and CDR2 YDEGEE come from the germline V gene. This CDR3 comprises 13 residues. Trimming cost V 5 bases and J 3 bases, with 11 bases left between them.